This is a list of T cell receptor beta chains from one sample in a study of OX40 agonist ivuxolimab in advanced cancers. TCRdb's copy holds only in-frame clones and misses some; the assay was immunoSEQ multiplex PCR. Found here are 45,000 to 60,000 clones, less than 90% of them singletons; the top ten hold roughly 25%. Source: CD4+ or CD8+ T cells sorted from blood, taken in a trial of the OX40 agonist ivuxolimab. These receptors originate from an adult with an advanced solid tumor such as melanoma, head and neck, liver or kidney cancer. CDR3s include the opening cysteine and the closing phenylalanine or tryptophan. Each record gives: J gene, V gene, CDR3 protein.

TRBJ1-1,TRBV5-1,CASSLSQTGANTEAFF
TRBJ1-1,TRBV5-1,CASSSDRHLTEAFF
TRBJ1-5,TRBV19,CASSITGYSNQPQHF
TRBJ1-1,TRBV19,CASSTGDRTEAFF
TRBJ2-3,TRBV9,CASRYSGTSMQYF
TRBJ1-2,TRBV6-6,CASSYTGDGDYGYTF
TRBJ2-7,TRBV5-1,CASSLGQGSNEQYF
TRBJ2-7,TRBV28,CASSGTPQGYEQYF
TRBJ2-5,TRBV7-6,CASSSAPDPKQETQYF
TRBJ2-2,TRBV5-1,CASSFTGELFF
TRBJ2-5,TRBV5-4,CASSWPGYGETQYF
TRBJ2-1,TRBV4-2,CASSGLRDLPDNEQFF
TRBJ1-1,TRBV4-1,CASSQEWGTEAFF
TRBJ2-7,TRBV19,CASSSDGSYEQYF
TRBJ2-7,TRBV14,CASSQDGQGVYEQYF
TRBJ2-6,TRBV15,CATSRGDRYSGANVLTF
TRBJ2-1,TRBV9,CASSVGGRGYNEQFF
TRBJ2-1,TRBV5-1,CASSPGTGPYFF
TRBJ2-1,TRBV19,CASRTTSGDTYYNEQFF
TRBJ1-1,TRBV7-2,CASSLHLQGNTEAFF
TRBJ2-1,TRBV27,CASIGEQSSYNEQFF
TRBJ2-1,TRBV5-6,CASSWVYNEQFF
TRBJ1-1,TRBV7-2,CASSQGGFSNTEAFF
TRBJ2-5,TRBV4-1,CASSHPTGGEETQYF
TRBJ2-7,TRBV28,CASSPRLGAWNEQYF
TRBJ1-1,TRBV7-8,CASSLHIGAGLIRLGAFF
TRBJ2-5,TRBV4-1,CASRPDPMGETQYF
TRBJ1-5,TRBV30,CAWSVQSGGNQPQHF
TRBJ1-5,TRBV9,CASSLGGSPQPQHF
TRBJ2-1,TRBV7-9,CASSLGGRTYNEQFF
TRBJ2-3,TRBV7-9,CASSSSPGQGVDTQYF
TRBJ2-3,TRBV5-1,CASAGGEGTDTQYF
TRBJ1-2,TRBV6-1,CASSERQGANYGYTF
TRBJ2-7,TRBV27,CASSWGQGYEQYF
TRBJ2-7,TRBV27,CASSFGDGAYEQYF
TRBJ2-2,TRBV7-3,CASSPGQITSGELFF
TRBJ2-7,TRBV15,CATSRERGGPYEQYF
TRBJ2-3,TRBV18,CASSPREGPSTDTQYF
-,TRBV27,CASSPQVNYEQYF
TRBJ2-5,TRBV10-3,CAISESGLGGETQYF
TRBJ1-2,TRBV6-5,CASSLGGYYGYTF
TRBJ1-6,TRBV7-6,CASSLDVGAGSPLHF
TRBJ1-2,TRBV27,CASSSGANTHYGYTF
TRBJ2-1,TRBV27,CASSLVGVEQFF
TRBJ2-2,TRBV30,CAWSTGAGTGELFF
TRBJ1-3,TRBV5-1,CASSFDVGQPGSGNTIYF
TRBJ2-7,TRBV27,CASSLGYEQYF